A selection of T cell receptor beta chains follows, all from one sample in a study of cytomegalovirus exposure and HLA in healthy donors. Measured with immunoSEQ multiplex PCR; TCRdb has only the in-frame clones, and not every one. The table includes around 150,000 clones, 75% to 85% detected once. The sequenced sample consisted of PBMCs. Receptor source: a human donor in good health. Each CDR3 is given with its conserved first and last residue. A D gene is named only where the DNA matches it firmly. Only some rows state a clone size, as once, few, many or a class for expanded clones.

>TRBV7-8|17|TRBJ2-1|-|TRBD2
TGTGCCAGCAGCCGAGCCCCTAGCGGGGGAACCTACAATGAGCAGTTCTTC
CASSRAPSGGTYNEQFF
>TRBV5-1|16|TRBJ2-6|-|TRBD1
TGCGCCAGCAGCGTTCACACAGGGGCTGGGGCCAACGTCCTGACTTTC
CASSVHTGAGANVLTF
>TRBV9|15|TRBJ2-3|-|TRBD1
TGTGCCAGCAGCTCAGGGACAGAATCTTTAGATACGCAGTATTTT
CASSSGTESLDTQYF
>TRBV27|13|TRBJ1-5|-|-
TGTGCCAGCAGCCAGGGTATGAGTCAGCCCCAGCATTTT
CASSQGMSQPQHF
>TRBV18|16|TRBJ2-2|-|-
TGTGCCAGCTCACCACTTACCGGTACGAACACCGGGGAGCTGTTTTTT
CASSPLTGTNTGELFF
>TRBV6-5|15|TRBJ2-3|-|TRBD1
TGTGCCAGCAGCTATCAGGGGGCTAGCACAGATACGCAGTATTTT
CASSYQGASTDTQYF
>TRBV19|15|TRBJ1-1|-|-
TGTGCCAGTAGTATAATGGGCAGGGGAAACACTGAAGCTTTCTTT
CASSIMGRGNTEAFF
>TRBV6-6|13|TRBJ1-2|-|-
TGTGCCAGCAGCTCCCCCGTCCGTCGGGGCTACACCTTC
CASSSPVRRGYTF
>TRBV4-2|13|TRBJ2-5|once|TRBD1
TGTGCCAGCAGCCCAGGGGGCCAAGAGACCCAGTACTTC
CASSPGGQETQYF
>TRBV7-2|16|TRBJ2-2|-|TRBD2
TGTGCCAGCAGCTTATATAGCGGGGGGAACACCGGGGAGCTGTTTTTT
CASSLYSGGNTGELFF
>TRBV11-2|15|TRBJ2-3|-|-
TGTGCCAGCAGCTCCCAACAGGGAAGCACAGATACGCAGTATTTT
CASSSQQGSTDTQYF
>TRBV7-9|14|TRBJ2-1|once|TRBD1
TGTGCCAGCAGCTTATATGGGACAGACAATGAGCAGTTCTTC
CASSLYGTDNEQFF
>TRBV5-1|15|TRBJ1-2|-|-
TGCGCCAGCAGCTTGGGAACAAACGAAAACTATGGCTACACCTTC
CASSLGTNENYGYTF
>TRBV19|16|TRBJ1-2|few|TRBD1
TGTGCCAGTATGCCCCGGGACAGGGTAGATAACTATGGCTACACCTTC
CASMPRDRVDNYGYTF
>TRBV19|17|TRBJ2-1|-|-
TGTGCCAGTAGAACATGTGGTCTGGGCCCCTCCTACAATGAGCAGTTCTTC
CASRTCGLGPSYNEQFF
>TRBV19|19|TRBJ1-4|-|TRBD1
TGTGCCAGTAGTATTGATCGGGGACAGGGCGTACTCGCTAATGAAAAACTGTTTTTT
CASSIDRGQGVLANEKLFF